A selection of T cell receptor beta chains follows, all from one sample in a study of blood T cells in healthy people across ages. Using its own MiXCR run on the 5' RACE reads, TCRdb lists one record per CDR3 protein. The table lists approximately 1,000,000 distinct CDR3 sequences, more than 35% of them singletons. Material for sequencing was blood. The source of these receptors is an older woman in good health. The CDR3 runs from the conserved cysteine through the conserved F or W. A D gene is named only where the DNA matches it firmly. Clone size is stated in some rows and not others, as once, few, many or a class when expanded.

v_call: TRBV10-3; d_call: NA; j_call: TRBJ2-7; clone_size: many; cdr3_aa: CAISGGVTVSYEQYF
v_call: TRBV20-1; d_call: TRBD1; j_call: TRBJ2-7; clone_size: NA; cdr3_aa: CSALRDRGYEQYF
v_call: TRBV2; d_call: TRBD1; j_call: TRBJ1-5; clone_size: NA; cdr3_aa: CASRTGAMHQPQHF
v_call: TRBV6-1; d_call: NA; j_call: TRBJ2-3; clone_size: NA; cdr3_aa: CASLRRGTIDTQYF
v_call: TRBV27; d_call: TRBD1; j_call: TRBJ2-3; clone_size: few; cdr3_aa: CASSLWDRHTDTQYF
v_call: TRBV5-6; d_call: TRBD1; j_call: TRBJ2-5; clone_size: once; cdr3_aa: CASSYRGLQETQYF
v_call: TRBV20-1; d_call: TRBD2; j_call: TRBJ2-7; clone_size: few; cdr3_aa: CSAYRGGENYEQYF
v_call: TRBV10-3; d_call: NA; j_call: TRBJ1-2; clone_size: few; cdr3_aa: CAISDGGFGGYTF
v_call: TRBV5-1; d_call: NA; j_call: TRBJ2-3; clone_size: few; cdr3_aa: CASSGGDTQYF
v_call: TRBV4-1; d_call: NA; j_call: TRBJ2-7; clone_size: NA; cdr3_aa: CASSQEETSSYEQYF
v_call: TRBV7-7; d_call: NA; j_call: TRBJ2-5; clone_size: few; cdr3_aa: CASSLFEGETQYF
v_call: TRBV14; d_call: NA; j_call: TRBJ2-4; clone_size: NA; cdr3_aa: CASSHSGRVNSNIQYF
v_call: TRBV11-2; d_call: NA; j_call: TRBJ2-7; clone_size: NA; cdr3_aa: CASSLSEFTYEQYF
v_call: TRBV5-1; d_call: TRBD2; j_call: TRBJ2-5; clone_size: NA; cdr3_aa: CASTLTSGQETQYF
v_call: TRBV25-1; d_call: TRBD1; j_call: TRBJ2-3; clone_size: NA; cdr3_aa: CASSASDRGRGDTQYF
v_call: TRBV6-5; d_call: NA; j_call: TRBJ2-7; clone_size: once; cdr3_aa: CASSIQQGSHEQYF
v_call: TRBV3-1; d_call: NA; j_call: TRBJ2-7; clone_size: NA; cdr3_aa: CASSQDSLGVSYEQYF
v_call: TRBV15; d_call: NA; j_call: TRBJ2-3; clone_size: many; cdr3_aa: CATSRDPGQRPDTQYF
v_call: TRBV15; d_call: TRBD1; j_call: TRBJ1-5; clone_size: once; cdr3_aa: CATSSRDRDNQPQHF
v_call: TRBV10-3; d_call: TRBD1; j_call: TRBJ1-4; clone_size: few; cdr3_aa: CAIGEGQASSTGKLFF
v_call: TRBV29-1; d_call: NA; j_call: TRBJ2-1; clone_size: few; cdr3_aa: CSVEDQGSRYNEQFF
v_call: TRBV18; d_call: NA; j_call: NA; clone_size: once; cdr3_aa: CASSPRISGLGGETQYF
v_call: TRBV20-1; d_call: TRBD1; j_call: TRBJ2-7; clone_size: few; cdr3_aa: CSAKDREVEQYF
v_call: TRBV6-5; d_call: NA; j_call: TRBJ2-1; clone_size: few; cdr3_aa: CASSRAVYNEQFF
v_call: TRBV11-2; d_call: NA; j_call: TRBJ2-1; clone_size: NA; cdr3_aa: CASSLLVRAYNEQFF
v_call: TRBV12-3/TRBV12-4; d_call: TRBD2; j_call: TRBJ2-1; clone_size: NA; cdr3_aa: CASLLRASGNNEQFF
v_call: TRBV6-5; d_call: NA; j_call: TRBJ2-1; clone_size: many; cdr3_aa: CAVRTTYNEQFF
v_call: TRBV20-1; d_call: NA; j_call: TRBJ2-3; clone_size: few; cdr3_aa: CSAHEGSGTDTQYF